Listed below are T cell receptor beta chains from one sample, sequenced in a study of blood T cell repertoires in COVID-19. Repertoires were generated with immunoSEQ multiplex PCR, while TCRdb's copy carries only in-frame clones and drops some. The sample includes 60,000 to 75,000 clones, about 85% of them seen just once. The specimen sequenced was peripheral blood. The receptors were sampled from a woman aged 50 to 60 with COVID-19, enrolled during active disease. Both conserved end residues are part of each CDR3.

j_call	v_call	cdr3_aa
TRBJ2-1	TRBV4-3	CASSQVFGGEQFF
TRBJ1-5	TRBV30	CAWSGDRLQPQHF
TRBJ2-7	TRBV7-2	CASSLGPGLNYEQYF
TRBJ2-7	TRBV30	CAWSARSGGEQYF
TRBJ1-6	TRBV6-6	CASSYSGEDSPLHF
TRBJ2-1	TRBV6-5	CASSKYLADEQFF
TRBJ2-1	TRBV9	CASSVEGGLSYNEQFF
TRBJ1-5	TRBV28	CASSLWSGNQPQHF
TRBJ2-6	TRBV7-2	CASSYGQSGANVLTF
TRBJ1-2	TRBV10-3	CAITEDVGDGYTF
TRBJ2-1	TRBV5-1	CASSSGTSGSNEQFF
TRBJ2-7	TRBV29-1	CSVGGRFPYEQYF
TRBJ2-1	TRBV4-2	CASSQEPPHPMGGKGSYNEQFF
TRBJ2-1	TRBV9	CASSVVAGAPEQFF
TRBJ2-3	TRBV6-5	CASLLAGGSDTQYF
TRBJ1-6	TRBV27	CASSLSGAAYNSPLHF
TRBJ2-7	TRBV20-1	CSGLELYEQYF
TRBJ1-2	TRBV30	CAWNPLGGKGGYTF
TRBJ2-3	TRBV7-9	CASRGTNTDTQYF
TRBJ1-3	TRBV29-1	CSVIQGGNTIYF
TRBJ1-5	TRBV27	CASSVTGSRPQHF
TRBJ2-7	TRBV7-2	CASSASSSGVNYEQYF
TRBJ2-3	TRBV11-2	CASSFSGRGTDTQYF
TRBJ2-1	TRBV14	CASSQDLRLAGGLGGEQFF
TRBJ2-5	TRBV19	CASSGREEGSTETQYF